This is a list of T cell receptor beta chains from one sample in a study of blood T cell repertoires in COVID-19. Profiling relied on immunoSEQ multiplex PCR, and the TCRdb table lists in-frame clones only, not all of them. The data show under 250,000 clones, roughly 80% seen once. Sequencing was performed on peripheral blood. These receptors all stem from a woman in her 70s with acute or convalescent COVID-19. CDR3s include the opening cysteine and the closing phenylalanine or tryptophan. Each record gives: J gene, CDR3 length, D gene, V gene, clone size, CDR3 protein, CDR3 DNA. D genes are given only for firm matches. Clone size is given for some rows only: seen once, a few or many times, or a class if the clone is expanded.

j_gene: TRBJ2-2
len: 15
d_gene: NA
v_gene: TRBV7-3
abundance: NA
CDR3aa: CASSLRPSGAGELFF
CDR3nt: TGTGCCAGCAGCTTAAGACCAAGCGGCGCCGGGGAGCTGTTTTTT

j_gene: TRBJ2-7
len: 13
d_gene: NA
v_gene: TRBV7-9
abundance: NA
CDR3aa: CASRQGGFYEQYF
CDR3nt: TGTGCCAGCCGACAGGGAGGTTTTTACGAGCAGTACTTC

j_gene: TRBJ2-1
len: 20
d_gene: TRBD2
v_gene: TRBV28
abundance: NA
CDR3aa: CASPPTGGGRAYSSYNEQFF
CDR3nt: TGTGCCAGCCCTCCCACGGGGGGCGGGAGGGCCTACAGCTCCTACAATGAGCAGTTCTTC

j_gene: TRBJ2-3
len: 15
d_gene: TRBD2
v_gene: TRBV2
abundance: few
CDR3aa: CASKGGLAGTDTQYF
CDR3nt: TGTGCCAGCAAAGGTGGACTAGCAGGCACAGATACGCAGTATTTT

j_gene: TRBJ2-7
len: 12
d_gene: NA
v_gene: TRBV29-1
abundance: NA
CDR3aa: CSVEAGAYEQYF
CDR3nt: TGCAGCGTTGAAGCCGGAGCCTACGAGCAGTACTTC

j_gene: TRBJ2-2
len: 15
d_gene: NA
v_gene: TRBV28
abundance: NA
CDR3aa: CASRRQGGDTGELFF
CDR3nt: TGTGCCAGCAGGAGGCAGGGTGGAGACACCGGGGAGCTGTTTTTT

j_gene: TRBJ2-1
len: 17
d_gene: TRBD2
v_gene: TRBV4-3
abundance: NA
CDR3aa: CASSLGLAGGPHNEQFF
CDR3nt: TGCGCCAGCAGTCTTGGACTAGCGGGAGGGCCCCACAATGAGCAGTTCTTC

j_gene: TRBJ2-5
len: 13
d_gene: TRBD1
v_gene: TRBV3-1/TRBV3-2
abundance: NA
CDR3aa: CASSRTGGETQYF
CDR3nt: TGTGCCAGCAGCCGGACAGGGGGAGAGACCCAGTACTTC

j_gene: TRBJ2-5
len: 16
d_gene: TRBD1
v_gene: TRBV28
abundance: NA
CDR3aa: CASSSGQGLVKETQYF
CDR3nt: TGTGCCAGCAGTTCGGGACAGGGGTTAGTCAAAGAGACCCAGTACTTC

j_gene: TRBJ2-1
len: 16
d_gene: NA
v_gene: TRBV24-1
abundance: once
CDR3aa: CATSVPGGSSYNEQFF
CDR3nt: TGTGCCACCAGTGTCCCAGGGGGGAGCTCCTACAATGAGCAGTTCTTC

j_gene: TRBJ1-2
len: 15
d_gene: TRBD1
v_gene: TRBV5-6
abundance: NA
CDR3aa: CASSLNRDRFYGYTF
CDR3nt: TGTGCCAGCAGCTTAAACCGGGACAGATTCTATGGCTACACCTTC

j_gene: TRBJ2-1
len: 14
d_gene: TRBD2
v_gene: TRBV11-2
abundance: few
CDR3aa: CASSLAGLAGEQFF
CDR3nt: TGTGCCAGCAGCTTAGCTGGCCTAGCGGGAGAGCAGTTCTTC

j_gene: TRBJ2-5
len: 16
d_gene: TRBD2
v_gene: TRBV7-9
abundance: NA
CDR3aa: CASSPGTSGDQETQYF
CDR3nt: TGTGCCAGCAGCCCGGGGACTAGCGGAGACCAAGAGACCCAGTACTTC

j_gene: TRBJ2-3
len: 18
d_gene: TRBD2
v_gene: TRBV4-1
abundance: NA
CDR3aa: CASSFGLAGEYSTDTQYF
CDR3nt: TGCGCCAGCAGCTTTGGACTAGCGGGAGAATATAGCACAGATACGCAGTATTTT

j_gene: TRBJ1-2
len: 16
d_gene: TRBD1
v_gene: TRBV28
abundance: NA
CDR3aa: CASSFPPDRANYGYTF
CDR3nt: TGTGCCAGCAGTTTTCCCCCGGACAGGGCAAACTATGGCTACACCTTC